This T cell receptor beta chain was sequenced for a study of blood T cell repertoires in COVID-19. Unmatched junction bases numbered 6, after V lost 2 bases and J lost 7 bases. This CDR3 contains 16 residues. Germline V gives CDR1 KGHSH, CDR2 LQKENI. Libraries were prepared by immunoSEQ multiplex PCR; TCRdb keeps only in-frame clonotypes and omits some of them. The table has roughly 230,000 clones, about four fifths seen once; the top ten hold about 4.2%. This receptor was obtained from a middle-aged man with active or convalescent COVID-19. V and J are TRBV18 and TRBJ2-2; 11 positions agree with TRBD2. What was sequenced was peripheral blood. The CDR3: CASSPGPSGGFGELFF. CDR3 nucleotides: TGTGCCAGCTCACCAGGACCTAGCGGGGGGTTCGGGGAGCTGTTTTTT.